This T cell receptor beta chain appears in the sequencing data of a study of T cell responses to AZD1222 COVID-19 vaccine. The CDR3 sequence is 18 residues long. Germline V gene lookup returns CDR1 KGHSH and CDR2 LQKENI. The V and J ends lost 3 bases and 3 bases, in that order; junction bases with no gene match: 15. Method: immunoSEQ multiplex PCR; TCRdb's copy keeps in-frame clones and lacks some. This repertoire shows approximately 150,000 clones, 85% to 90% found once; its top ten account for roughly 4%. Here the sequenced sample was peripheral blood, taken 28 days after the second dose of the MenACWY control vaccine. This chain uses TRBV18 with TRBJ1-2; 8 bases are a match to TRBD1. This sequence was found in an adult who received the MenACWY meningococcal vaccine as a control. The CDR3 DNA reads as TGTGCCAGCTCACCCCCAGGGCAGGGGGCGCGGAGAGACTATGGCTACACCTTC. Amino acids: CASSPPGQGARRDYGYTF. Full variable domain (rest looked up from reference TRBV18 and TRBJ1-2): NAGVMQNPRHLVRRRGQEARLRCSPMKGHSHVYWYRQLPEEGLKFMVYLQKENIIDESGMPKERFSAEFPKEGPSILRIQQVVRGDSAAYFCASSPPGQGARRDYGYTFGSGTRLTVV.